This is a list of T cell receptor beta chains from one sample in a study of T cells in localized non-small cell lung cancer. Clones were sequenced by immunoSEQ multiplex PCR, and TCRdb holds only the in-frame ones, with some missing. The sample holds fewer than 2,500 clones; around 40% are singletons and the top ten take roughly 7.1%. The sample consisted of lung tumor tissue, taken before any cancer treatment. The receptors originated from a man between 35 and 75 years old with stage I lung adenocarcinoma. Each CDR3 is given without its conserved first and last residue.

CDR3 protein: ASSPSSYEQY
CDR3 length: 10
V gene: TRBV18
J gene: TRBJ2-7

CDR3 protein: ASSYSQGNEQF
CDR3 length: 11
V gene: TRBV6-8
J gene: TRBJ2-1

CDR3 protein: ASSKGQGANIHEQY
CDR3 length: 14
V gene: TRBV11-3
J gene: TRBJ2-7

CDR3 protein: ASSVPGGQGFRVIFQPQH
CDR3 length: 18
V gene: TRBV28
J gene: TRBJ1-5

CDR3 protein: ASRQGYEQY
CDR3 length: 9
V gene: TRBV6-7
J gene: TRBJ2-7

CDR3 protein: ASSLRTSGRTDEQF
CDR3 length: 14
V gene: TRBV5-1
J gene: TRBJ2-1

CDR3 protein: ASSPLRGENTEAF
CDR3 length: 13
V gene: TRBV11-3
J gene: TRBJ1-1

CDR3 protein: ASSPLGVGVGKTQY
CDR3 length: 14
V gene: TRBV18
J gene: TRBJ2-3

CDR3 protein: ASSPLSGDYGNEQF
CDR3 length: 14
V gene: TRBV4-1
J gene: TRBJ2-1

CDR3 protein: ASSQGDSYGYT
CDR3 length: 11
V gene: TRBV28
J gene: TRBJ1-2

CDR3 protein: ATSREESSYNEQF
CDR3 length: 13
V gene: TRBV15
J gene: TRBJ2-1

CDR3 protein: ASDDTGTAKNIQY
CDR3 length: 13
V gene: TRBV19
J gene: TRBJ2-4

CDR3 protein: AWSVGGQEKLF
CDR3 length: 11
V gene: TRBV30
J gene: TRBJ1-4

CDR3 protein: ASSHRRGSYSPLH
CDR3 length: 13
V gene: TRBV11-3
J gene: TRBJ1-6

CDR3 protein: ASSETSGGTDTQY
CDR3 length: 13
V gene: TRBV6-8
J gene: TRBJ2-3

CDR3 protein: ASSLDGPNTEAF
CDR3 length: 12
V gene: TRBV5-1
J gene: TRBJ1-1

CDR3 protein: ASSPGSGQVSGNTIY
CDR3 length: 15
V gene: TRBV18
J gene: TRBJ1-3

CDR3 protein: ASSKGGGTGNTIY
CDR3 length: 13
V gene: TRBV6-8
J gene: TRBJ1-3

CDR3 protein: ASTPPGTYTEAF
CDR3 length: 12
V gene: TRBV28
J gene: TRBJ1-1

CDR3 protein: ATSRDSGGEREQF
CDR3 length: 13
V gene: TRBV15
J gene: TRBJ2-1

CDR3 protein: ATGTHINTEAF
CDR3 length: 11
V gene: TRBV19
J gene: TRBJ1-1

CDR3 protein: ASFEGAGYGYT
CDR3 length: 11
V gene: TRBV19
J gene: TRBJ1-2

CDR3 protein: ASSPPGTPWFHNEQF
CDR3 length: 15
V gene: TRBV5-1
J gene: TRBJ2-1

CDR3 protein: ASSDSSGTSGRYTQY
CDR3 length: 15
V gene: TRBV9
J gene: TRBJ2-3

CDR3 protein: ASSQDIPGTIVYGYT
CDR3 length: 15
V gene: TRBV1
J gene: TRBJ1-2

CDR3 protein: ASSRTGIYEQY
CDR3 length: 11
V gene: TRBV28
J gene: TRBJ2-7